The rows below give T cell receptor beta chains drawn from one sample of a study of siplizumab effects on memory and regulatory T cells. The data were produced by immunoSEQ multiplex PCR, yet TCRdb's version contains in-frame clones alone and is incomplete. This sample carries 90,000 to 95,000 clones, over 95% of them seen once, and the ten largest clones take around 0.03%. The specimen sequenced was naive CD4+ T cells sorted from blood. All receptors derive from a human donor in good health. Each CDR3 is given with its conserved first and last residue. The D gene is left open where the match is weak. The size of a clone is reported for some rows only, either as once, few or many, or as a class for expanded clones.

TRBD1	TRBV7-3	TRBJ1-2	-	TGTGCCAGCAGCTTAGACAGGGGTAGCGCGGGCTACACCTTC	CASSLDRGSAGYTF
-	TRBV28	TRBJ1-1	once	TGTGCCAGCAGTCCTTCAGGGGAAGCGGAAACTGAAGCTTTCTTT	CASSPSGEAETEAFF
-	TRBV5-1	TRBJ1-1	-	TGCGCCAGCAGCTTGGAATCTCGGAACACTGAAGCTTTCTTT	CASSLESRNTEAFF
TRBD2	TRBV4-1	TRBJ2-1	-	TGCGCCAGCAGCCCCGGGACTAGCGGGGGGGGTTCCTACAATGAGCAGTTCTTC	CASSPGTSGGGSYNEQFF
TRBD1	TRBV18	TRBJ2-3	-	TGTGCCAGCTCACCCTCCAGGGGGCTGTGGGGCACAGATACGCAGTATTTT	CASSPSRGLWGTDTQYF
TRBD2	TRBV28	TRBJ2-7	-	TGTGCCAGCAGTTTGGCGGGGGGTCCCTACGAGCAGTACTTC	CASSLAGGPYEQYF
-	TRBV5-6	TRBJ2-1	-	TGTGCCAGCAGCCGGGACCAAAACAATGAGCAGTTCTTC	CASSRDQNNEQFF
-	TRBV19	TRBJ1-2	once	TGTGCCAGTAGAGGTGCTAACTATGGCTACACCTTC	CASRGANYGYTF
-	TRBV10-2	TRBJ1-2	-	TGCGCCAGCAGTGATAACGGGACACCGGATGGCTACACCTTC	CASSDNGTPDGYTF
TRBD1	TRBV10-2	TRBJ1-2	-	TGCGCCAGCAGTGAGGCCTACAGGGGTGGCTACACCTTC	CASSEAYRGGYTF
-	TRBV9	TRBJ1-1	-	TGTGCCAGCAGCGTAGAGCCAGGGAGGACTGAAGCTTTCTTT	CASSVEPGRTEAFF
-	TRBV6-1	TRBJ1-4	-	TGTGCCAGCAGTGAATATTGGGGCCCTAATGAAAAACTGTTTTTT	CASSEYWGPNEKLFF
-	TRBV10-3	TRBJ2-1	-	TGTGCCATCAGAACCCCTTTGTCCTACAATGAGCAGTTCTTC	CAIRTPLSYNEQFF
TRBD1	TRBV7-9	TRBJ1-1	-	TGTGCCAGCAGCACTCTTCCGGGACAGGGGGCTCCGGACACTGAAGCTTTCTTT	CASSTLPGQGAPDTEAFF
-	TRBV2	TRBJ1-2	-	TGTGCCAGGCCCGACGGGATGGGCTATGGCTACACCTTC	CARPDGMGYGYTF
-	TRBV6-1	TRBJ1-1	-	TGTGCCAGCAGTGAATGGGTCAGGAAAGCTTTCTTT	CASSEWVRKAFF
TRBD2	TRBV7-3	TRBJ2-1	once	TGTGCCAGCAGCTTAGATAGGACTAGCGGGGTGGATGAGCAGTTCTTC	CASSLDRTSGVDEQFF
TRBD2	TRBV30	TRBJ2-7	-	TGTGCCTGGAGTGTGGGGGGGGACTCCTACGAGCAGTACTTC	CAWSVGGDSYEQYF
TRBD2	TRBV18	TRBJ2-4	-	TGTGCCAGCTCACGGTCCCTAGCGGGGGATAGAAACATTCAGTACTTC	CASSRSLAGDRNIQYF
-	TRBV15	TRBJ1-2	-	TGTGCCACCAGCAGAGTGGCAAACAGCTATGGCTACACCTTC	CATSRVANSYGYTF
-	TRBV19	TRBJ1-3	-	TGTGCCAGTAGAGGAGCGGGGGGAACTGGAAACACCATATATTTT	CASRGAGGTGNTIYF
-	TRBV7-3	TRBJ2-1	-	TGTGCCAGCAGCTCCCTTGACGGGAACCCCTACAATGAGCAGTTCTTC	CASSSLDGNPYNEQFF
-	TRBV29-1	TRBJ2-1	once	TGCAGCGTTGCTCCACAGGAGGGGGGGGTATACAATGAGCAGTTCTTC	CSVAPQEGGVYNEQFF
-	TRBV4-3	TRBJ2-7	-	TGCGCCAGCAGCCAGCTTACAGGGCCCATCTACGAGCAGTACTTC	CASSQLTGPIYEQYF
-	TRBV4-1	TRBJ1-1	-	TGCGCCAGCAGCCAAGGTTGGATGACGAACACTGAAGCTTTCTTT	CASSQGWMTNTEAFF
-	TRBV9	TRBJ1-6	-	TGTGCCAGCAGCGTACAGGGGTGGGATTCACCCCTCCACTTT	CASSVQGWDSPLHF
-	TRBV6-1	TRBJ1-6	-	TGTGCCAGCAAATGGGCAGGGTACAATTCACCCCTCCACTTT	CASKWAGYNSPLHF
-	TRBV2	TRBJ1-1	-	TGTGCCAGCAGTGGACAGTTGAACACTGAAGCTTTCTTT	CASSGQLNTEAFF
TRBD2	TRBV5-4	TRBJ2-3	-	TGTGCCAGCAGCTTCGACAACGGACTAGCGGCTAGCACAGATACGCAGTATTTT	CASSFDNGLAASTDTQYF
-	TRBV11-2	TRBJ1-1	-	TGTGCCAGCAGCTTAGGCAGGACTGAAGCTTTCTTT	CASSLGRTEAFF
TRBD1	TRBV6-5	TRBJ2-4	-	TGTGCCAGCAGGGGGCAGGGGGCGTTAAACATTCAGTACTTC	CASRGQGALNIQYF
TRBD1	TRBV19	TRBJ1-5	-	TGTGCCAGTAGTATACGGGAAAGGGGGCGTTTACAGCCCCAGCATTTT	CASSIRERGRLQPQHF
-	TRBV6-5	TRBJ2-1	once	TGTGCCAGCAGCTCTGATTTGTATGAGCAGTTCTTC	CASSSDLYEQFF
TRBD2	TRBV28	TRBJ2-7	-	TGTGCCAGTGACGGACTAGCCGGCGAGCAGTACTTC	CASDGLAGEQYF
-	TRBV28	TRBJ2-5	once	TGTGCCAGCAGTTTGGGGGCCCAAGAGACCCAGTACTTC	CASSLGAQETQYF
-	TRBV5-6	TRBJ2-7	-	TGTGCCAGCACCTCGTCCTACGAGCAGTACTTC	CASTSSYEQYF
-	TRBV11-3	TRBJ2-2	-	TGTGCCAGCAGCTTGTTCAAGAACACCGGGGAGCTGTTTTTT	CASSLFKNTGELFF
TRBD1	TRBV28	TRBJ1-1	-	TGTGCCAGCAGTTTTAATTGGGGACAGGGGGCAAGGAACACTGAAGCTTTCTTT	CASSFNWGQGARNTEAFF
-	TRBV7-7	TRBJ2-1	-	TGTGCCAGCAGCCCGCTGGGGGCTCGCAATGAGCAGTTCTTC	CASSPLGARNEQFF
TRBD1	TRBV6-6	TRBJ1-4	-	TGTGCCAGCAGAGGAGGGGGCGACAATGAAAAACTGTTTTTT	CASRGGGDNEKLFF
-	TRBV7-2	TRBJ2-1	-	TGTGCCAGCAGCGCCTACAATGAGCAGTTCTTC	CASSAYNEQFF
-	TRBV19	TRBJ2-3	-	TGTGCCAGTAGTAGGGCTTGGACGGGGTCGAGCACAGATACGCAGTATTTT	CASSRAWTGSSTDTQYF
-	TRBV19	TRBJ2-7	-	TGTGCCAGTAGTTTCGGGACTCGGGGGTACGAGCAGTACTTC	CASSFGTRGYEQYF
TRBD1	TRBV19	TRBJ1-5	-	TGTGCCAGTAGGACAGGGGGCGTCCTTTCTCAGCCCCAGCATTTT	CASRTGGVLSQPQHF
TRBD2	TRBV18	TRBJ2-1	-	TGTGCCAGCTCACCGCTAATTTGGGGAACTAGCGGGGAGTACAATGAGCAGTTCTTC	CASSPLIWGTSGEYNEQFF
TRBD1	TRBV28	TRBJ1-1	-	TGTGCCAGCAGTCACAGGGGAGGAAAAATGAACACTGAAGCTTTCTTT	CASSHRGGKMNTEAFF